A single sample is the source of the 4 T cell receptor beta chains below, sequenced in a study of control samples from healthy donors and cancer patients. Data came from immunoSEQ multiplex PCR; TCRdb stores just in-frame clones and leaves some out. The sample has around 71,000 clones; 75% to 95% are singletons. Sequencing was performed on PBMCs. These receptors were collected from a woman between 45 and 60 years old with colorectal cancer.

The chain uses TRBV7-3 and TRBJ2-1, with D hard to call. Germline CDR1 SGHTA, CDR2 FQGTGA. CDR3 size: 13 residues. V was trimmed by 1 base and J by 7 bases, leaving 8 bases between them. The CDR3 here is CASSLNQANEQFF. CDR3 DNA sequence: TGTGCCAGCAGCTTAAACCAGGCTAATGAGCAGTTCTTC.

This clone was counted only a few times. V usage is TRBV5-4 and J usage is TRBJ1-2; D gene ambiguous. CDR1 is SGHNT and CDR2 is YYREEE in the germline V gene (reference sequence). This CDR3 is 12 amino acids long. V lost 2 bases and J 5 bases, leaving 7 bases between the germline ends. The CDR3 sequence: CASSLTRYGYTF. The CDR3 DNA reads TGTGCCAGCAGCTTAACAAGATATGGCTACACCTTC.

V is TRBV6-1 and J is TRBJ1-2; D might be TRBD1 (6 bases). CDR3 length equals 16 residues. From germline, CDR1 is MNHNS and CDR2 SASEGT. V was pared by 1 base and J by 3 bases, with 15 bases between. CDR3 DNA sequence: TGTGCCAGCAGTGAAGAAGGGGGGCGAGGAGACTATGGCTACACCTTC. Translated: CASSEEGGRGDYGYTF.

The rearrangement links TRBV11-3 to TRBJ2-2; D possibly corresponds to TRBD1 (5 bases). V was trimmed by 3 bases and J by 5 bases, leaving 10 bases between them. CDR3 size: 14 residues. From germline, CDR1 is SGHNT and CDR2 YENEEA. The CDR3: CASSLGRATGELFF. The CDR3 DNA reads TGTGCCAGCAGCTTGGGCAGGGCGACCGGGGAGCTGTTTTTT.